Given below is one TCR beta chain in context. No antigen is known for it. No clone much larger than this one lies a single base away; base qualities are absent. To demonstrate the VDJtools post-analysis software, the study profiled TCR beta repertoires from the peripheral blood of 13 young patients with multiple sclerosis. The multiple sclerosis patients were children and adolescents between roughly 6 and 16 years of age. This specimen belongs to a study of post-analysis software for immune sequencing data (dated by TCRdb to between 2015 and 2016). Background on the whole study: The recorded disease courses included relapsing-remitting, secondary progressive and progressive-relapsing multiple sclerosis, and some patients had no subtype annotation. The patient repertoires were compared against fewer than twelve previously published healthy control repertoires obtained from donors aged roughly 6 to 25 years. A subset of samples was prepared in parallel using single-end sample barcoding, then pooled and co-amplified after Illumina adapter ligation.

What the authors observed across the whole study: The control group was slightly older than the multiple sclerosis patient group. Direct clustering with F measure showed strong co-clustering of samples prepared in the same batch, prompting a batch-effect correction. Significantly lower normalized Chao1 diversity was found in multiple sclerosis patients than in controls, suggesting substantial peripheral T-cell clonal expansion.

Preparation of the library involved PCR. Sequencing used an Illumina HiSeq 2500. To reduce PCR and sequencing biases, unique molecular identifiers were incorporated into the TCR beta cDNA libraries. Every 1 to 10 million input T cells yielded 500,000 or so cDNA molecules, meaning each molecule approximated one T cell. Patient libraries were prepared and sequenced with the same protocol used for the earlier healthy control dataset. Samples belonging to the same batch were prepared together, multiplexed and sequenced on a shared HiSeq lane. Per the original workflow: Raw barcoded reads were processed with MIGEC, discarding single-read molecular identifier groups before consensus assembly and CDR3 extraction. Clonotype tables were post-analysed with VDJtools, and diversity was normalized by down-sampling all datasets to the smallest sample size. To correct batch-related cross-sample contamination, repertoire overlap clustering matched CDR3 amino acid sequences but not nucleotide sequences. The public reads were reprocessed in TCRdb via fastp at Q25 and MiXCR, keeping in-frame beta chains. Here each entry gathers all rows of one CDR3 protein and keeps the most common genes and DNA. The V and J calls and clone size are TCRdb's, not the authors'. The sample records 450,000 to 650,000 distinct CDR3 sequences, around 44% of which are singletons. About 1.8% of the sample belongs to the ten largest clones.

Sequencing was carried out using blood. The sequence derives from a girl aged 5-17 years with multiple sclerosis.

The DNA sequence follows: TGTGCCAGCGACCCGGGACAGCGACAAGAGACCCAGTACTTC. The resulting protein is CASDPGQRQETQYF. The chain couples TRBV11-2 to TRBJ2-5, with 7 bases matching TRBD1. CDR1 and CDR2 were assigned from the germline V gene as SGHAT and FQNNGV. Relative to germline, V is missing 8 bases and J is missing 2 bases, with 8 bases of the junction outside any gene match. Including the terminal cysteine and phenylalanine, the CDR3 comprises 14 residues. CDR3 DNA is the only sequence kept; it has 42 bases, read in frame from the first base.